These 14 T cell receptor beta chains share one sample of origin, sequenced in a study of blood T cell repertoires in COVID-19. Only in-frame clones appear in the TCRdb table, and some are missing; sequencing was by immunoSEQ multiplex PCR. The table lists about 100,000 clones, 80% to 90% of them singletons. What was sequenced was peripheral blood. Receptor source: a man aged 80 or over with acute or convalescent COVID-19.

The chain carries TRBV5-1 and TRBJ2-7, with D perhaps TRBD2 (6 bases). CDR3 size: 16 residues. The V end lost 0 bases, the J end lost 5 bases, and 18 bases lay between the germline ends. Per the germline V gene, CDR1 is SGHRS and CDR2 is YFSETQ. The CDR3 spells CASSLGATRAGNEQYF. The CDR3 nucleotides read TGCGCCAGCAGCTTGGGGGCCACGAGGGCGGGGAACGAGCAGTACTTC.

The rearrangement joins TRBV28 to TRBJ1-1, with TRBD1 identical over 10 bases. Germline CDR1 is MDHEN and CDR2 is SYDVKM. The V segment lost 6 bases and the J segment 1 base; nucleotides outside the gene matches: 2. CDR3 size: 14 residues. CDR3 bases: TGTGCCAGCAGGAGACAGGGGGCGAACACTGAAGCTTTCTTT. Its translation: CASRRQGANTEAFF.

The rearrangement uses TRBV19 and TRBJ1-4; 7 bases agree with TRBD1. From germline, CDR1 is LNHDA and CDR2 SQIVND (reference sequence). The J segment lost 0 bases and the V segment lost 2 bases, leaving 0 bases of the junction unmatched. This CDR3 region has 15 residues. CDR3 coding DNA: TGTGCCAGTAGTATACAGGGGGCAACTAATGAAAAACTGTTTTTT. It yields the protein CASSIQGATNEKLFF.

The genes are TRBV7-9 and TRBJ1-2; the match to TRBD1 covers 7 bases. With V trimmed by 3 bases and J by 7 bases, 8 bases remained unmatched. Looked up from germline, CDR1 is SEHNR and CDR2 is FQNEAQ (reference sequence). CDR3 length equals 14 residues. The CDR3 coding sequence is TGTGCCAGCAGCTTCTCCGGGACAGAAGGTGGCTACACCTTC. Translating it yields CASSFSGTEGGYTF.

The CDR3 DNA follows: TGTGCCAGTAGTATTAGCTCTAGCACAGATACGCAGTATTTT. Protein product: CASSISSSTDTQYF. This chain joins TRBV19 and TRBJ2-3; D gene unclear. Trimming pared 3 bases from V and 0 bases from J, leaving 7 bases between. This CDR3 contains 14 residues. Germline V gene data show CDR1 as LNHDA and CDR2 as SQIVND (reference sequence).

V and J are TRBV27 and TRBJ2-7, with 12 positions matching TRBD2. This CDR3 is 19 amino acids long. Germline values: CDR1 MNHEY, CDR2 SMNVEV (reference sequence). V lost 2 bases and J lost 4; bases outside the gene matches: 15. The CDR3 is CASSLEQGANLAGGYEQYF. As DNA, the CDR3 is TGTGCCAGCAGTTTAGAACAGGGGGCAAATCTAGCGGGAGGGTACGAGCAGTACTTC.

This clone was seen once. V usage is TRBV28 and J usage is TRBJ2-4; TRBD1 matches 8 bases. Germline trimming cut 4 bases from V and 8 bases from J; bases unmatched to any gene: 7. The CDR3 totals 14 residues. CDR1 is MDHEN, CDR2 SYDVKM, per germline. The chain's CDR3 is CASSSGQGGDIQYF. As DNA, the CDR3 is TGTGCCAGCAGTTCCGGACAGGGTGGGGACATTCAGTACTTC.

This rearrangement joins TRBV10-2 to TRBJ2-1, with 11 bases identical to TRBD2. The CDR3 runs to 14 residues. Germline CDR1 reads WSHSY; CDR2 reads SAAADI. The V gene end was trimmed by 6 bases and the J gene end by 2 bases; junction bases not matched to a gene: 0. CDR3 residues: CASRLAGAYNEQFF. CDR3 bases: TGCGCCAGCAGACTAGCGGGAGCCTACAATGAGCAGTTCTTC.

V usage is TRBV9 and J usage is TRBJ1-6; 8 bases are shared with TRBD1. The ends lost 0 bases at V and 9 bases at J; junction bases unmatched: 2. Germline lookup yields CDR1 SGDLS and CDR2 YYNGEE. The length of the CDR3 is 14 residues. The DNA for the CDR3 is TGTGCCAGCAGCGTAGGCAGGGGGCGTTCACCCCTCCACTTT. Amino acid sequence: CASSVGRGRSPLHF.

This chain joins TRBV5-1 and TRBJ2-1; TRBD1 aligns across 8 bases. This CDR3 is built from 17 residues. Germline values: CDR1 SGHRS, CDR2 YFSETQ. Trimming at V came to 0 bases and at J to 13 bases, leaving 18 bases not matched to a gene. The CDR3 here is CASSLADRDSGLSVQFF. Written as DNA, the CDR3 is TGCGCCAGCAGCTTGGCGGACAGGGACTCAGGTCTCTCCGTACAGTTCTTC.

The genes are TRBV9 and TRBJ2-3; a possible D gene is TRBD2 (6 bases). Per the germline V gene, CDR1 is SGDLS and CDR2 is YYNGEE. This CDR3 contains 15 residues. The V end lost 4 bases, the J end lost 2 bases, and 14 bases lay between the germline ends. The CDR3 loop is CASSPRRGYTDTQYF. Written as DNA, the CDR3 is TGTGCCAGCAGCCCCCGGCGGGGCTACACAGATACGCAGTATTTT.

The chain joins TRBV5-4 to TRBJ2-3; no clear D. Germline V lookup: CDR1 SGHNT, CDR2 YYREEE (reference sequence). The length of the CDR3 is 11 residues. V was trimmed by 3 bases and J by 7 bases, leaving 6 bases between them. The CDR3: CASSSGYTQYF. For the CDR3, the DNA is TGTGCCAGCAGCTCGGGTTATACGCAGTATTTT.

The chain recombines TRBV28 with TRBJ2-7; 8 positions agree with TRBD2. The V and J ends lost 7 bases and 5 bases, in that order; junction bases with no gene match: 7. The CDR3 is 13 amino acids. Germline-derived CDR1 and CDR2 are MDHEN and SYDVKM. This CDR3 reads CASNDGRAHEQYF. The CDR3 region has the DNA TGTGCCAGCAACGACGGGAGGGCTCACGAGCAGTACTTC.

The chain is built from TRBV11-3 and TRBJ2-2; D might be TRBD1 (5 bases). This CDR3 region has 13 residues. CDR1 and CDR2 from the germline V gene are SGHNT and YENEEA. Deletions cut 3 bases from V and 4 bases from J, with 6 bases between. In DNA, the CDR3 is TGTGCCAGCAGCTTGGACATCACCGGGGAGCTGTTTTTT. It codes for CASSLDITGELFF.